This T cell receptor (beta chain) was identified during a study of T-cell memory formation after mild COVID-19. In the study overall: Clusters of TCRs were largely donor specific. Whole-study results and caveats: There were some responding clones in pre-infection memory, which suggested that cross-reactive memory had joined.

Notes on this clonotype: Its specificity is unknown.

Constant-segment-primed 5'RACE gave TCR alpha and TCR beta cDNA libraries with sample barcodes and UMIs. TCRdb redid the calling of the 5' RACE reads with MiXCR, one entry per CDR3 protein. Altogether 300,000 to 350,000 distinct CDR3 sequences are present, about an eighth being singletons, with the ten largest covering over 20%. V lost 7 bases and J 7 bases, leaving 8 bases between the germline ends. The CDR3 has 12 amino acids. The receptor was isolated from a man younger than 35 who had mild COVID-19 (a few samples of this study predate the infection). Cell type and time point are not known. Sequencing was carried out using PBMCs or a T cell subset sorted from them (not recorded which). The chain links TRBV12-3 or TRBV12-4 to TRBJ1-6, with D possibly being TRBD1 (5 bases). CDR3 region: CASKGPNSPLHF. For the CDR3, the DNA is TGTGCCAGCAAGGGACCCAATTCACCCCTCCACTTT.